This T cell receptor beta chain was profiled in a study of T cell repertoires in cytomegalovirus infection. Overall study: It was the public TCR beta signatures that indicated both CMV infection and matching HLA type.

This CDR3 spans 16 amino acids. The germline gives CDR1 DFQATT, CDR2 SNEGSKA (reference sequence). The V end was cut by 1 base, the J end by 5 bases, with 20 bases between. TCRdb reprocessed the reads with MiXCR, giving one entry per CDR3 protein. This table holds 310,000 or so distinct CDR3 sequences, 25% found once. The material sequenced was PBMCs. The rearrangement links TRBV20-1 to TRBJ2-5, with D possibly being TRBD1 (5 bases). This TCR was sampled from a human donor in good health (CMV status not recorded). Some clones in this sample may be carry-over from other donors' samples. The CDR3 reads CSARVFSGMRMETQYF. The CDR3 nucleotides read TGCAGTGCTAGAGTGTTTTCAGGGATGAGAATGGAGACCCAGTACTTC.